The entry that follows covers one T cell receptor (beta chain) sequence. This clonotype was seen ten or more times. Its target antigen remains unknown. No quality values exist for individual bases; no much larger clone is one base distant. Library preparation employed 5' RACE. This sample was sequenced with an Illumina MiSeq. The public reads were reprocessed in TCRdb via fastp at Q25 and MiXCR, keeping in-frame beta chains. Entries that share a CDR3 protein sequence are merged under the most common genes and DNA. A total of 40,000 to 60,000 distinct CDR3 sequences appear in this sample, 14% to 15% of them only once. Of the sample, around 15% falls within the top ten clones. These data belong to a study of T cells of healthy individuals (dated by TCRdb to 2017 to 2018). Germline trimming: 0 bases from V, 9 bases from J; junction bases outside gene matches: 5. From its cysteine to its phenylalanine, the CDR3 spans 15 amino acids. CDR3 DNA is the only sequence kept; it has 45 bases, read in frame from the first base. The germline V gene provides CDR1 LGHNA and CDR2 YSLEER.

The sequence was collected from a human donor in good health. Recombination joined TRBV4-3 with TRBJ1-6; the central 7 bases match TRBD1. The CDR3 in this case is CASSQEGDSGSPLHF. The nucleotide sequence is TGCGCCAGCAGCCAAGAAGGGGACAGTGGTTCACCCCTCCACTTT.